The 4 T cell receptor beta chains below come from one sample, sequenced in a study of T cell responses to AZD1222 COVID-19 vaccine. TCRdb's table, derived via immunoSEQ multiplex PCR, lists solely in-frame clones and lacks some. Of approximately 190,000 clones listed, roughly 91% were seen once; the top ten hold 0.99%. The sequenced sample was peripheral blood, obtained on day 0 of AZD1222 vaccination. Receptors originate from an adult in good health.

The chain carries TRBV14 and TRBJ1-1; 8 nucleotides agree with TRBD1. V lost 2 bases to trimming and J lost 4 bases; unmatched junction nucleotides: 3. The germline V gene encodes CDR1 SGHDN and CDR2 FVKESK. CDR3 size: 14 residues. In DNA, the CDR3 is TGTGCCAGCAGCCAATTTACAGGGGGCACTGAAGCTTTCTTT. It encodes CASSQFTGGTEAFF.

The V call is TRBV21-1, the J call TRBJ2-7; the tabulated D call, TRBD2, remains unverified against the DNA. TRBV21-1 is deemed a pseudogene. The CDR3 has 18 residues. CDR3 residues: CASSKYRGRWKIFYEQYF. CDR3 nucleotide sequence: TGTGCCAGCAGCAAATATCGCGGGAGATGGAAAATCTTCTACGAGCAGTACTTC.

This chain connects TRBV5-1 to TRBJ1-3; a possible D gene is TRBD1 (5 bases). The CDR3 contains 17 residues. Trimming shortened V by 0 bases and J by 1 base, and 14 bases separated the two germline ends. The germline V gene encodes CDR1 SGHRS and CDR2 YFSETQ. The DNA of the CDR3 is TGCGCCAGCAGCTTGGAGGCGAGGGGAGTTTCTGGAAACACCATATATTTT. This gives the protein CASSLEARGVSGNTIYF.

In regard to this clone: Mismatch with germline at one junction end may stem from a read error. The chain carries TRBV5-5 and TRBJ2-1, with 8 bases matching TRBD1. Per germline, CDR1 SGHKS and CDR2 YYEKEE (reference sequence). The CDR3 loop spans 11 amino acids. The CDR3 DNA is TGTGCCAGCAGCTTGGGACAGGGGAGAATCTTC. Its translation is CASSLGQGRIF.